In its sample, the clone carrying this TCR beta chain was seen once. Its antigen is unidentified. TCRdb re-analysed the 5' RACE reads in MiXCR, keeping a single row per CDR3 protein. The sample contains approximately 150,000 distinct CDR3 sequences, over 6% of which appear only once. V was pared by 2 bases and J by 2 bases, with 10 bases between. The V gene's germline CDR1 is SGDLS and CDR2 YYNGEE. The CDR3 is 14 residues long. The sample belongs to a study of T-cell memory formation after mild COVID-19. Regarding the study as a whole: The study found balanced CD4/CD8 in clones contracting day 15 to 85 and a CD4+ lean in later expanders. The study detected some responding clones in pre-infection memory, suggesting cross-reactive memory joined.

The rearrangement joins TRBV9 to TRBJ1-2, with D perhaps TRBD1 (5 bases). The clonotype originates from an adult woman who had mild COVID-19 (a few samples of this study predate the infection). Cell type and time point are not known. Sequenced: PBMCs or a T cell subset sorted from them (not recorded which). The DNA of the CDR3 is TGTGCCAGCAGCGTGGGTGGGGGAAACTATGGCTACACCTTC. Its translation: CASSVGGGNYGYTF.